Each of the 29 T cell receptor beta chains below was sequenced from the same sample in a study of control samples from healthy donors and cancer patients. The method was immunoSEQ multiplex PCR; TCRdb's version includes in-frame clones alone and lacks a portion of them. The table lists under 150,000 clones, roughly 90% of them singletons. Material: PBMCs. These receptors were collected from a man aged 50-60 years with head and neck cancer.

The CDR3 here is CASSPHSSGINEQFF. DNA of the CDR3: TGTGCCAGCAGCCCACATTCCTCAGGGATCAATGAGCAGTTCTTC. This chain joins TRBV11-2 and TRBJ2-1, with D tentatively TRBD1 (5 bases). CDR3 size: 15 residues. Germline lookup yields CDR1 SGHAT and CDR2 FQNNGV. Trimming shortened V by 5 bases and J by 6 bases, and 17 bases separated the two germline ends.

At least ten counts were recorded for this clone. The rearrangement uses TRBV6-5 and TRBJ1-2; a weak D match, TRBD1 (5 bases). Germline CDR1 is MNHEY and CDR2 is SVGAGI. The CDR3 runs 13 residues. V dropped 7 bases and J dropped 2 bases, with 11 bases sitting between them. DNA for the CDR3: TGTGCCAGCACCGGGGCGGGGAACTATGGCTACACCTTC. Translating gives CASTGAGNYGYTF.

The CDR3: CSVLDTLGNIQYF. The CDR3 DNA follows: TGCAGCGTCCTGGACACCTTGGGAAACATTCAGTACTTC. The chain carries TRBV29-1 and TRBJ2-4; a weak D match, TRBD1 (5 bases). In germline, CDR1 is SQVTM, CDR2 ANQGSEA. This CDR3 is 13 amino acids long. The V and J ends lost 6 bases and 6 bases respectively, with 15 bases between them.

The chain uses TRBV13 and TRBJ2-1; perhaps TRBD2 as D (5 bases). CDR3 length equals 14 residues. CDR1 PRHDT and CDR2 FYEKMQ come from the germline V gene (reference sequence). V was shortened by 2 bases and J by 8 bases, with 13 bases between the two germline ends. CDR3 protein: CASSLSFGEYEQFF. CDR3 bases: TGTGCCAGCAGCTTAAGTTTCGGGGAGTATGAGCAGTTCTTC.

The gene calls are TRBV5-1 and TRBJ1-1, with D possibly being TRBD1 (5 bases). The germline V gene has CDR1 SGHRS and CDR2 YFSETQ. Trimming took 4 bases from V and 1 from J, leaving 14 bases between them. The CDR3 length is 15 residues. The CDR3 DNA reads TGCGCCAGCAGCATGGACACCTCCGGGAACACTGAAGCTTTCTTT. Its translation is CASSMDTSGNTEAFF.

The CDR3 region is CASNLGQNQETQYF. The CDR3 DNA follows: TGTGCCAGCAACCTGGGACAGAACCAAGAGACCCAGTACTTC. V and J are TRBV28 and TRBJ2-5; 7 bases align to TRBD1. The V segment lost 7 bases and the J segment 0 bases; nucleotides outside the gene matches: 5. The CDR3 has 14 residues. Germline CDR1 and CDR2: MDHEN and SYDVKM.

This clone occurred once. V is TRBV7-8 and J is TRBJ2-7; D unclear. CDR1 and CDR2 (germline): SGHVS, FQNEAQ. This CDR3 is built from 13 residues. V was trimmed by 1 base and J by 7 bases, leaving 11 bases between them. This CDR3 is CASSLDPGVEQYF. The CDR3, as DNA: TGTGCCAGCAGCTTAGACCCTGGGGTAGAGCAGTACTTC.

The V call is TRBV5-1, the J call TRBJ2-5; TRBD1 matches at 11 bases. Germline-derived CDR1 and CDR2 are SGHRS and YFSETQ. The V gene end was trimmed by 4 bases and the J gene end by 5 bases; junction bases not matched to a gene: 19. This CDR3 is built from 19 residues. CDR3 residues: CASSLRDRGIRIGGETQYF. The CDR3 DNA sequence: TGCGCCAGCAGCCTGCGGGACAGGGGGATAAGGATAGGCGGTGAGACCCAGTACTTC.

The chain has TRBV3-1 (or the pseudogene TRBV3-2) and TRBJ2-3; maybe TRBD2 (6 bases). The CDR3 covers 12 residues. V was cut by 4 bases and J by 6 bases, with 8 bases left in between. In germline, CDR1 is LGHDT, CDR2 YNNKEL (reference sequence). CDR3 DNA sequence: TGTGCCAGCAGCCGACGGGGGGATACGCAGTATTTT. Translating gives CASSRRGDTQYF.

The chain is built from TRBV7-9 and TRBJ2-1; 8 bases are shared with TRBD2. This CDR3 has 12 residues. With 5 bases clipped from V and 8 bases from J, the junction kept 2 bases outside the gene matches. Germline V gene lookup returns CDR1 SEHNR and CDR2 FQNEAQ (reference sequence). The CDR3 spells CASSTSGDEQFF. The CDR3 bases are TGTGCCAGCAGCACTAGCGGCGATGAGCAGTTCTTC.

The chain carries TRBV5-1 and TRBJ2-5; 10 bases match TRBD1. The J segment lost 4 bases and the V segment lost 3 bases, leaving 6 bases of the junction unmatched. CDR1 is SGHRS and CDR2 is YFSETQ in the germline V gene. CDR3 length: 15 amino acids. The CDR3 bases are TGCGCCAGCAGCTCCGGGACAGGGGTTCGAGAGACCCAGTACTTC. Its protein product is CASSSGTGVRETQYF.

The V and J genes are TRBV18 and TRBJ1-1; D may be TRBD1 (6 bases). The CDR3 has 15 amino acids. Germline CDR1 and CDR2: KGHSH and LQKENI. V lost 3 bases to trimming and J lost 1 base, with 12 bases between them. The CDR3 DNA is TGTGCCAGCTCACCCTGGACAGACCAGAACACTGAAGCTTTCTTT. Its translation: CASSPWTDQNTEAFF.

The V and J genes are TRBV29-1 and TRBJ2-1, with TRBD2 matching over 9 bases. With 3 bases clipped from V and 6 bases from J, the junction kept 12 bases outside the gene matches. This CDR3 is 16 amino acids long. Germline CDR1 is SQVTM and CDR2 is ANQGSEA. CDR3 residues: CSVDGGGAISSNEQFF. DNA of the CDR3: TGCAGCGTTGACGGCGGGGGGGCTATAAGTAGCAATGAGCAGTTCTTC.

This chain connects TRBV7-2 to TRBJ1-1; 7 nucleotides align to TRBD1. This CDR3 comprises 14 residues. Per the germline V gene, CDR1 is SGHTA and CDR2 is FQGNSA. With V trimmed by 6 bases and J by 1 base, 5 bases remained unmatched. The CDR3 spells CASRQGDRNTEAFF. The CDR3 DNA reads TGTGCCAGCAGGCAGGGGGACAGGAACACTGAAGCTTTCTTT.

J is TRBJ2-7 and V is TRBV27; 7 nucleotides agree with TRBD1. This CDR3 is 15 amino acids long. V lost 3 bases, J lost 0 bases, and 5 bases stayed unmatched. Germline-derived CDR1 and CDR2 are MNHEY and SMNVEV (reference sequence). Here the CDR3 reads CASSFSQGTSYEQYF. The CDR3 coding sequence is TGTGCCAGCAGTTTCTCACAGGGGACCTCCTACGAGCAGTACTTC.

This chain joins TRBV27 and TRBJ1-6; D call uncertain. The CDR3 loop spans 18 amino acids. V lost 6 bases, J lost 0 bases, and 18 bases lay in between. Germline CDR1 MNHEY, CDR2 SMNVEV (reference sequence). The CDR3 sequence: CASSWTGPSSSYNSPLHF. The CDR3 nucleotides read TGTGCCAGCAGCTGGACCGGACCCTCTAGCTCCTATAATTCACCCCTCCACTTT.

This clone was counted a single time. The CDR3, as DNA: TGTGCCAGCACTCAGGGGGCGGCTGGCTACACCTTC. The encoded protein is CASTQGAAGYTF. The genes are TRBV5-4 and TRBJ1-2, with TRBD1 matching over 8 bases. The CDR3 totals 12 residues. Trimming took 6 bases from V and 7 from J; bases not matched to a gene: 5. CDR1 is SGHNT, CDR2 YYREEE, per germline (reference sequence).

The V and J genes are TRBV11-2 and TRBJ2-7; the D gene is possibly TRBD2 (5 bases). Germline V CDR1 and CDR2: SGHAT, FQNNGV. V shed 3 bases and J shed 9 bases, with 12 bases lying between them. CDR3 size: 12 residues. The CDR3 protein is CASSFQADRQYF. The DNA of the CDR3 is TGTGCCAGCAGCTTTCAAGCGGACCGGCAGTACTTC.

The chain carries TRBV5-6 and TRBJ2-5, with D maybe TRBD1 (6 bases). The CDR3 loop spans 13 amino acids. V was pared by 3 bases and J by 4 bases, with 10 bases between. CDR1 and CDR2 (germline): SGHDT, YYEEEE. CDR3 residues: CASSYTGRETQYF. The CDR3 nucleotides read TGTGCCAGCAGCTACACAGGGCGAGAGACCCAGTACTTC.

The chain links TRBV5-1 to TRBJ2-6; unclear D gene. The length of the CDR3 is 15 residues. The germline CDR1 and CDR2 sequences are SGHRS and YFSETQ. The V gene lost 7 bases and the J gene lost 1 base, with 12 bases spanning the gap. The CDR3: CASALGSSGANVLTF. The CDR3 DNA reads TGCGCCAGCGCTTTGGGAAGTTCTGGGGCCAACGTCCTGACTTTC.

The chain uses TRBV11-2 and TRBJ2-1; 7 positions match TRBD2. Trimming removed 5 bases from V and 4 bases from J; junction bases left unmatched: 8. There are 15 residues in the CDR3. The germline gives CDR1 SGHAT, CDR2 FQNNGV. The CDR3 region is CASSPEAGYYNEQFF. The DNA of the CDR3 is TGTGCCAGCAGCCCTGAAGCGGGGTATTACAATGAGCAGTTCTTC.

V usage is TRBV28 and J usage is TRBJ2-1; tentatively, D is TRBD2 (7 bases). The V gene's germline CDR1 is MDHEN and CDR2 SYDVKM. V lost 5 bases to trimming and J lost 4 bases, with 21 bases between them. The CDR3 has 17 residues. CDR3 in amino acids: CASSPQGWEGLYNEQFF. As DNA, the CDR3 is TGTGCCAGCAGTCCGCAGGGGTGGGAGGGCCTTTACAATGAGCAGTTCTTC.

The rearrangement links TRBV11-2 to TRBJ2-5; TRBD2 agrees at 9 bases. Looked up from germline, CDR1 is SGHAT and CDR2 is FQNNGV. This CDR3 region has 17 residues. V lost 1 base, J lost 2 bases, and 8 bases stayed unmatched. The CDR3 region is CASSLGAGGPRQETQYF. As DNA, the CDR3 is TGTGCCAGCAGCTTAGGAGCGGGGGGCCCCAGACAAGAGACCCAGTACTTC.

This chain links TRBV5-1 with TRBJ1-1; TRBD1 might be the D (5 bases). This CDR3 is 16 amino acids long. Germline V gives CDR1 SGHRS, CDR2 YFSETQ. Trimming removed 4 bases from V and 3 bases from J, with 19 bases in between. The CDR3 spells CASSHRVFREDTEAFF. Written as DNA, the CDR3 is TGCGCCAGCAGCCACCGCGTTTTCAGGGAGGACACTGAAGCTTTCTTT.

The V gene is TRBV2, the J gene TRBJ2-7; D not certain. Germline CDR1 is SNHLY and CDR2 is FYNNEI. The CDR3 has 12 residues. Trimming took off 5 bases at V and 4 bases at J, with 9 bases between the two ends. CDR3 DNA: TGTGCCAGCAGTCAAAACCTTTACGAGCAGTACTTC. Protein: CASSQNLYEQYF.

This chain connects TRBV28 to TRBJ2-7, with TRBD1 as a possible D gene (7 bases). Germline assignment: CDR1 MDHEN and CDR2 SYDVKM. V was cut by 3 bases and J by 3 bases, with 12 bases left in between. The CDR3 loop spans 14 amino acids. CDR3 nucleotide sequence: TGTGCCAGCAGTTTTTGGGGGGACAGCTACGAGCAGTACTTC. Translating it yields CASSFWGDSYEQYF.

The rearrangement joins TRBV6-5 to TRBJ1-1, with D hard to call. Germline CDR1 MNHEY, CDR2 SVGAGI. V was cut by 5 bases and J by 0 bases, with 7 bases left in between. The CDR3 has 13 residues. The CDR3 sequence: CASSNLVNTEAFF. As DNA, the CDR3 is TGTGCCAGCAGTAATTTGGTGAACACTGAAGCTTTCTTT.

The gene calls are TRBV9 and TRBJ1-2, with D possibly being TRBD1 (5 bases). The V and J ends lost 7 bases and 0 bases respectively, with 7 bases between them. In germline, CDR1 is SGDLS, CDR2 YYNGEE. CDR3 length equals 12 residues. In DNA form, the CDR3 reads TGTGCCAGCTCACAGGCTAACTATGGCTACACCTTC. Its protein is CASSQANYGYTF.

The J gene is TRBJ2-1, the V gene TRBV15; 11 positions agree with TRBD1. CDR1 is LNHNV and CDR2 is YYDKDF in the germline V gene (reference sequence). There are 19 residues in the CDR3. Losses at the gene ends were 6 bases for V and 8 bases for J; bases not matched to a gene: 21. CDR3 DNA: TGTGCCACCAGAGCTTACCCGAGGACAGGGGGCCTATTCAGTGATGAGCAGTTCTTC. Residues: CATRAYPRTGGLFSDEQFF.